This paragraph reports one TCR beta chain. No cognate antigen has been identified for it. Per-base qualities were not stored, and no clone one base away is much larger. Another Seattle source contributed samples from volunteer blood donors who had recovered from COVID-19. Collaborating institutions collected whole blood in K2EDTA tubes following their own protocols. For TCRbeta analysis, collaborator samples were shipped as frozen whole blood, as isolated PBMCs, or as DNA extracted from either sample type. This specimen belongs to a study of blood T cell repertoires in COVID-19 (dated by TCRdb to about 2020). Some background on the complete study: Samples from collaborators originated in the United States, Italy and Spain and spanned both the acute and convalescent phases of COVID-19. The prospective study material was composed of cDNA or gDNA derived from T cells, B-cell-depleted T cells, or PBMCs. A de-identified subject ID, COVID-19 status, age in years and sex were almost always included in the sample metadata. Samples came from the ongoing ImmuneRACE study (first 160 participants) plus 1,254 subjects from 6 global collaborators. Where available, HLA class I and class II types were obtained from metadata supplied by the sample provider rather than from assay-based typing. The repertoires were made available in a free public database intended to serve as a resource for research on the immune response to SARS-CoV-2. Deeply sampled blood TCRbeta repertoires from subjects exposed to, actively infected with, or recovered from COVID-19 were included in the dataset.

TCRbeta CDR3 regions were amplified from genomic DNA by means of the immunoSEQ Assay, a bias-controlled multiplex PCR. Turning to the authors' computational methods: Within the assay, amplification of reference gene primers was used to estimate how many nucleated cells each sample contained. Sequence reads were collapsed and filtered to measure the absolute abundance of every unique TCRbeta CDR3 rearrangement. For each sample, productive Simpson clonality was calculated as the square root of Simpson's diversity index over productive rearrangements. TCRdb provides this immuneACCESS table in a form limited to in-frame rearrangements. Some clones are lacking; in checked studies, under half of them reflect an unresolved V gene, and why the rest are absent is not known. For V, J and clone size, that table is used; D and trimming come from the DNA. The sample records fewer than 200,000 clones, roughly 87% of which are singletons. The ten top clones hold 1.5% to 2% of the sample.

V loses 1 base of germline sequence and J loses 8 bases, and the interval between the two ends is 9 bases. Including the terminal cysteine and phenylalanine, the CDR3 comprises 14 residues. Only the CDR3 region is kept as DNA, spanning 42 bases read in frame from base 1. Per the germline V gene (reference sequence), MNHEY is the CDR1 and SMNVEV is the CDR2. Summary of the overall study and its limitations: The amount of clinical and demographic metadata varied by source and participant and was provided uncurated.

Recombination joined TRBV27 with TRBJ1-6, with the D gene too uncertain to name. The receptor's source is a man aged 18 to 30 who had recovered from COVID-19. The specimen was peripheral blood. CDR3 region: CASSLWETDSPLHF. The DNA sequence follows: TGTGCCAGCAGTTTATGGGAGACTGATTCACCCCTCCACTTT.